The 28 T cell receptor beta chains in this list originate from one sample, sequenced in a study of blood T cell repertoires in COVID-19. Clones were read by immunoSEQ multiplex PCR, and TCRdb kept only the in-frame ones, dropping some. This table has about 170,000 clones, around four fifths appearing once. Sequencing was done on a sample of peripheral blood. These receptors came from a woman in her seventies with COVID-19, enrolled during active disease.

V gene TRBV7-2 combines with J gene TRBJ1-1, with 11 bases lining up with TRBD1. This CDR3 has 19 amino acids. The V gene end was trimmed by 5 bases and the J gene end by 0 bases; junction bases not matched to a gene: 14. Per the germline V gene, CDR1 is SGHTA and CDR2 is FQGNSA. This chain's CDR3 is CASSPSRDRGFFMNTEAFF. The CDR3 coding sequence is TGTGCCAGCAGCCCGAGCCGGGACAGGGGGTTTTTCATGAACACTGAAGCTTTCTTT.

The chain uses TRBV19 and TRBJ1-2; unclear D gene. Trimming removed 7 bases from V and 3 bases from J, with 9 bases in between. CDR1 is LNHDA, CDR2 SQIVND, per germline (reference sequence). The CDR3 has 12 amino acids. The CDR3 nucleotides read TGTGCCAGTATGAAGGGAGACTATGGCTACACCTTC. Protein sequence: CASMKGDYGYTF.

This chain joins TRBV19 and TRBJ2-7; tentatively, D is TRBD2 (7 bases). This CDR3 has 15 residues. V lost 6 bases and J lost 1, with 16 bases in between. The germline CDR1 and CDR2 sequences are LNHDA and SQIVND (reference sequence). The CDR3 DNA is TGTGCCAGTAGCCTCATGGGGGGGCCTTCCTACGAGCAGTACTTC. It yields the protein CASSLMGGPSYEQYF.

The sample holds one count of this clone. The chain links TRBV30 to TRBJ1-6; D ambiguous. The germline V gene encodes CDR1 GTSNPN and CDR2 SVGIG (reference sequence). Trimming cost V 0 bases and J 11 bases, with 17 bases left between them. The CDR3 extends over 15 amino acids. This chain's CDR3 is CAWSVDSPAMTPLHF. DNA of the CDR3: TGTGCCTGGAGTGTAGACTCTCCGGCGATGACACCCCTCCACTTT.

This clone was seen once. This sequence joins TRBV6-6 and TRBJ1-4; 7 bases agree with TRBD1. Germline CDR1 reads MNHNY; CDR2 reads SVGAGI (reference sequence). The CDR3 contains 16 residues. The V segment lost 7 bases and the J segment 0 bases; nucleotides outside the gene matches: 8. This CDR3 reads CASTNFGQATNEKLFF. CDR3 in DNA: TGTGCCAGCACTAACTTCGGACAGGCAACTAATGAAAAACTGTTTTTT.

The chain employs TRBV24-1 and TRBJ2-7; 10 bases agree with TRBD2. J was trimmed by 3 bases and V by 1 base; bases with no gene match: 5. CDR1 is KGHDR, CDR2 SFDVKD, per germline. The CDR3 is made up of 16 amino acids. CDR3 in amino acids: CATSDLSASGSYEQYF. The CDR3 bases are TGTGCCACCAGTGATTTATCGGCTAGCGGGAGCTACGAGCAGTACTTC.

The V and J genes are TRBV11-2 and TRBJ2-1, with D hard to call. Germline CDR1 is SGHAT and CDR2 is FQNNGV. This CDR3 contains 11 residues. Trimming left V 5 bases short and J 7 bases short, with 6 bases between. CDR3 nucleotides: TGTGCCAGCAGCCTCGGGAATGAGCAGTTCTTC. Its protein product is CASSLGNEQFF.

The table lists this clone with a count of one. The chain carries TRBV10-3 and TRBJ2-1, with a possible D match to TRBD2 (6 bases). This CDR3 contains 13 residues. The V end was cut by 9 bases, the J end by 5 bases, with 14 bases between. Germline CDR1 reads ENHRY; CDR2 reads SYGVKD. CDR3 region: CAMGRDANNEQFF. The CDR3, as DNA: TGTGCCATGGGGCGGGACGCAAACAATGAGCAGTTCTTC.

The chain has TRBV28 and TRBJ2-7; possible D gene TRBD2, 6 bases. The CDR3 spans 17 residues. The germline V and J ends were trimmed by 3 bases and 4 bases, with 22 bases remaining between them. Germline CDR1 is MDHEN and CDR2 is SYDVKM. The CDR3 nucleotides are TGTGCCAGCAGTTTTAGGGACCATCGCGGGGCCTTTTACGAGCAGTACTTC. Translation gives CASSFRDHRGAFYEQYF.

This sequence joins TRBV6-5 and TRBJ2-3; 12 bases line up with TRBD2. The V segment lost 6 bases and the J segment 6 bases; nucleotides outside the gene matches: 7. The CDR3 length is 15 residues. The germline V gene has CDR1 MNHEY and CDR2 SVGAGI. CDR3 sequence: CASRPTSGGTDTQYF. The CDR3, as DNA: TGTGCCAGCAGACCCACTAGCGGGGGGACCGATACGCAGTATTTT.

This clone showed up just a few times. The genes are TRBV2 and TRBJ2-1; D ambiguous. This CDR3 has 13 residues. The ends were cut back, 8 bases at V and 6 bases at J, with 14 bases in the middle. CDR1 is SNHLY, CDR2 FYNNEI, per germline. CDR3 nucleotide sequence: TGTGCCAGCCGGCCTGACTCGATCAATGAGCAGTTCTTC. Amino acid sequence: CASRPDSINEQFF.

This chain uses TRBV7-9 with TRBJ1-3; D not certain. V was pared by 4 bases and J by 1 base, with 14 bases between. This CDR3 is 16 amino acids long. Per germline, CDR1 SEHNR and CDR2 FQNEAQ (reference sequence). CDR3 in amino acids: CASSSPGLPSGNTIYF. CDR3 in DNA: TGTGCCAGCAGCTCTCCAGGACTTCCTTCTGGAAACACCATATATTTT.

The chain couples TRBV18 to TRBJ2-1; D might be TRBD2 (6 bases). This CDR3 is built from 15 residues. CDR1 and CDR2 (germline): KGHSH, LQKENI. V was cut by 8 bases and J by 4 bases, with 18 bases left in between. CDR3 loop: CASATLRGNYNEQFF. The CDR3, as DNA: TGTGCCAGCGCCACCCTTCGGGGGAATTACAATGAGCAGTTCTTC.

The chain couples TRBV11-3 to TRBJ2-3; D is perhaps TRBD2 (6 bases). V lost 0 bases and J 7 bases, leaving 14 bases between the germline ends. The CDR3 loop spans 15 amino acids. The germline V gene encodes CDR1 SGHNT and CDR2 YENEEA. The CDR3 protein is CASSLDSGRMNTQYF. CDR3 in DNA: TGTGCCAGCAGCTTAGATAGCGGTAGAATGAATACGCAGTATTTT.

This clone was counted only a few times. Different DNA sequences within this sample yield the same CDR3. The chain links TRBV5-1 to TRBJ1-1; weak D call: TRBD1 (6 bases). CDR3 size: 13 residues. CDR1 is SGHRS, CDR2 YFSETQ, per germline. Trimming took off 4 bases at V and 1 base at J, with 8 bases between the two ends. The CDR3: CASSLTGNTEAFF. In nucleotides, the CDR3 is TGCGCCAGCAGCCTGACAGGGAACACTGAAGCTTTCTTT. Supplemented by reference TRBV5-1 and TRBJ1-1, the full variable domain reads KAGVTQTPRYLIKTRGQQVTLSCSPISGHRSVSWYQQTPGQGLQFLFEYFSETQRNKGNFPGRFSGRQFSNSRSEMNVSTLELGDSALYLCASSLTGNTEAFFGQGTRLTVV.

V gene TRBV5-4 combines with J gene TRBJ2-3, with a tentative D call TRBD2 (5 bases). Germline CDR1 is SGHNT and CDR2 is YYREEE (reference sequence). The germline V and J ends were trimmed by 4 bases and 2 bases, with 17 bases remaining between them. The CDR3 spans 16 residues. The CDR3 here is CASSLPEAGLTDTQYF. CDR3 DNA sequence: TGTGCCAGCAGCCTGCCGGAGGCGGGCCTCACAGATACGCAGTATTTT.

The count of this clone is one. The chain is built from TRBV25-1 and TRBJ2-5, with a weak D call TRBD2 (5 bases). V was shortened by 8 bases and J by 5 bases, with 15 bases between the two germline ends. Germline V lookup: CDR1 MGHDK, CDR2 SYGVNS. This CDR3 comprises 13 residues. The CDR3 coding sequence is TGTGCCAGCGGACGGGATGGGCGGGAGACCCAGTACTTC. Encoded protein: CASGRDGRETQYF.

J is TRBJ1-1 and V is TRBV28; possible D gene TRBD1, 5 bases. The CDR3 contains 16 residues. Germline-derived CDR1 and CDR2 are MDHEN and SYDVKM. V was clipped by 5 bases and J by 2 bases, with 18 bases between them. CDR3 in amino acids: CASSPPRQILNTEAFF. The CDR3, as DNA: TGTGCCAGCAGTCCACCTAGACAGATTCTCAACACTGAAGCTTTCTTT.

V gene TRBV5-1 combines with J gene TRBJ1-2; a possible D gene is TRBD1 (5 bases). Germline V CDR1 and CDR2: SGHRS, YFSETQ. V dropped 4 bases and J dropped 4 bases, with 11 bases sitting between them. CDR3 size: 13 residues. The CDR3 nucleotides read TGCGCCAGCAGCCAAGACAGTGGCTATGGCTACACCTTC. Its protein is CASSQDSGYGYTF.

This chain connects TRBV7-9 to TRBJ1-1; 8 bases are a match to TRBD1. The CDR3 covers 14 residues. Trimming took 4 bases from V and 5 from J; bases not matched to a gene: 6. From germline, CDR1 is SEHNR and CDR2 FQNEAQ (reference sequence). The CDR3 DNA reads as TGTGCCAGCAGCTCCTACAGGGGGGGGACTGAAGCTTTCTTT. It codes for CASSSYRGGTEAFF. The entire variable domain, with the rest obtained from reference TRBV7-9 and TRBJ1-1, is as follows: DTGVSQNPRHKITKRGQNVTFRCDPISEHNRLYWYRQTLGQGPEFLTYFQNEAQLEKSRLLSDRFSAERPKGSFSTLEIQRTEQGDSAMYLCASSSYRGGTEAFFGQGTRLTVV.

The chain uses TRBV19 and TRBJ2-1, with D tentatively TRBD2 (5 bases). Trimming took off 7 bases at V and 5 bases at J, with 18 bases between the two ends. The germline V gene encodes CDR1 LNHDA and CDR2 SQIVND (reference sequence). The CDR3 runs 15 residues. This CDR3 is CASKEQAPGNNEQFF. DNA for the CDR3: TGTGCCAGTAAGGAGCAGGCGCCCGGGAACAATGAGCAGTTCTTC.

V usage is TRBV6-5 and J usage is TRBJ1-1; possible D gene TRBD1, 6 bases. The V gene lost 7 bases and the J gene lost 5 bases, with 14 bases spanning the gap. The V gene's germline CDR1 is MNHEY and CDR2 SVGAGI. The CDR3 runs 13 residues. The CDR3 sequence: CASTQGRWTEAFF. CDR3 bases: TGTGCCAGCACCCAGGGGAGATGGACTGAAGCTTTCTTT.

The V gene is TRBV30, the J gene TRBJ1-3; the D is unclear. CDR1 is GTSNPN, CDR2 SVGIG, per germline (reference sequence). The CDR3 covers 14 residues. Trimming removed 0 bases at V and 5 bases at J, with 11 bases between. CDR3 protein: CAWSVRRGRNTIYF. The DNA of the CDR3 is TGTGCCTGGAGTGTACGGCGGGGAAGAAACACCATATATTTT.

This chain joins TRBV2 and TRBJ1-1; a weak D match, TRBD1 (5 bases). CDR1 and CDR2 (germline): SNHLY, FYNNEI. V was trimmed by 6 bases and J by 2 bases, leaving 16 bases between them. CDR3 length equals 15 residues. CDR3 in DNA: TGTGCCAGCAGCGAGACAGACCGGCGAAACACTGAAGCTTTCTTT. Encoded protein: CASSETDRRNTEAFF.

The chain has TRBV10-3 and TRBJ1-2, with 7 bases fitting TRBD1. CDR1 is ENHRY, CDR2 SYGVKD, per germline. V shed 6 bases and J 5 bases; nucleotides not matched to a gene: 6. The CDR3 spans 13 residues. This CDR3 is CAISPGGWYGYTF. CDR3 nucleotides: TGTGCCATCAGCCCAGGGGGGTGGTATGGCTACACCTTC.

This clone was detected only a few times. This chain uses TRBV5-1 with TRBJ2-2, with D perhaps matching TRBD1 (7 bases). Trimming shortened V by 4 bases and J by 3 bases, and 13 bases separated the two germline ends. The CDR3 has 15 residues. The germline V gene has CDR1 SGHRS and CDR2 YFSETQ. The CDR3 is CASSLQGGDTGELFF. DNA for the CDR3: TGCGCCAGCAGCCTCCAGGGGGGCGACACCGGGGAGCTGTTTTTT.

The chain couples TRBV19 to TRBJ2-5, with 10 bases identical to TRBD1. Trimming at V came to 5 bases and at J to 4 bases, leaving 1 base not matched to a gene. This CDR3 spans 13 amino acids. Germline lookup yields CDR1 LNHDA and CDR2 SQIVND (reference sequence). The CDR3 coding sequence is TGTGCCAGTAGTTGGGACAGGGGAGAGACCCAGTACTTC. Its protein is CASSWDRGETQYF. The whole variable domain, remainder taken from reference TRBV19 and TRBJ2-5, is DGGITQSPKYLFRKEGQNVTLSCEQNLNHDAMYWYRQDPGQGLRLIYYSQIVNDFQKGDIAEGYSVSREKKESFPLTVTSAQKNPTAFYLCASSWDRGETQYFGPGTRLLVL.

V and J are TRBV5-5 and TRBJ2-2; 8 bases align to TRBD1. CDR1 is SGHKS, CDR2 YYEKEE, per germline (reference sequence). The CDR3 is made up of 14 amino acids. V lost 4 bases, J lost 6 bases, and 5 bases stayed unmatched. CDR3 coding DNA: TGTGCCAGCAGCGGGACAGGAGGGTCCGGGGAGCTGTTTTTT. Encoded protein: CASSGTGGSGELFF.